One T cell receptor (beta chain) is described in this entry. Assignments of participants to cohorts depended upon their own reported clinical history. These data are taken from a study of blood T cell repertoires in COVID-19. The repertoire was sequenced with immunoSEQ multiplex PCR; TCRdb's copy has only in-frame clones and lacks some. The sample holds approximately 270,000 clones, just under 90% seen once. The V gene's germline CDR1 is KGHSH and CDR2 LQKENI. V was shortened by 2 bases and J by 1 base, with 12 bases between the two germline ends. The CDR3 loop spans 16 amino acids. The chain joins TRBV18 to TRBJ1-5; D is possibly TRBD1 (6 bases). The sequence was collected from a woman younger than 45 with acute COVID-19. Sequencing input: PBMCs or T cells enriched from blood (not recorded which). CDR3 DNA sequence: TGTGCCAGCTCACCAGGTAGGACAGAAAGCAATCAGCCCCAGCATTTT. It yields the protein CASSPGRTESNQPQHF.